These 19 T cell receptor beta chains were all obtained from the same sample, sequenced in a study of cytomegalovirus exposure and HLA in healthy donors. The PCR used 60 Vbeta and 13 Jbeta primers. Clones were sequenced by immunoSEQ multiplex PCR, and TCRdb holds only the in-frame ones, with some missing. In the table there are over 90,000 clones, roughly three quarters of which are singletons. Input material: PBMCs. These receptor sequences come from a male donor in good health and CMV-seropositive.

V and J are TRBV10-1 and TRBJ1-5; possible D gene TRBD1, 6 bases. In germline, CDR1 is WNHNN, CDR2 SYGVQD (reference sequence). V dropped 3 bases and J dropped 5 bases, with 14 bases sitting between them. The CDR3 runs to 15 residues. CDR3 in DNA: TGCGCCAGCAGTGACAGGACAGAGCAGTATCAGCCCCAGCATTTT. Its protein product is CASSDRTEQYQPQHF.

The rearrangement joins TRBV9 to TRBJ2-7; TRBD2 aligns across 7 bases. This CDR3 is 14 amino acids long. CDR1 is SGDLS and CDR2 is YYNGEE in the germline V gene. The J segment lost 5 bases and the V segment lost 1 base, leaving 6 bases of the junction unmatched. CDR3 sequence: CASSVRWEGNEQYF. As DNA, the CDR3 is TGTGCCAGCAGCGTACGCTGGGAGGGCAACGAGCAGTACTTC.

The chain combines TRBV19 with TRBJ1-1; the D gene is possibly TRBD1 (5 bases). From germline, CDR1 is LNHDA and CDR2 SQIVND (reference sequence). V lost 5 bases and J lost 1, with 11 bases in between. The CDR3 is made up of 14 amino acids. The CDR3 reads CASSPGGTNTEAFF. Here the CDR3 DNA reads TGTGCCAGTAGTCCGGGGGGTACGAACACTGAAGCTTTCTTT.

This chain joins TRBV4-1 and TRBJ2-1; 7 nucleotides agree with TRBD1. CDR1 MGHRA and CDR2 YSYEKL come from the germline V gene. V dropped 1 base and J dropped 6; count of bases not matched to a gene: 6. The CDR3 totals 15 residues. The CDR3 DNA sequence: TGCGCCAGCAGCCAAGGGGACAGAGACTCCAATGAGCAGTTCTTC. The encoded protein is CASSQGDRDSNEQFF.

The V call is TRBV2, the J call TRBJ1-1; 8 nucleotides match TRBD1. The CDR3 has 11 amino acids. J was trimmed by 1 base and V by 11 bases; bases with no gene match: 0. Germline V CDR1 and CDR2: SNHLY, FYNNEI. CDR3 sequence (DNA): TGTGCCGGACAGGGGAACACTGAAGCTTTCTTT. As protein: CAGQGNTEAFF.

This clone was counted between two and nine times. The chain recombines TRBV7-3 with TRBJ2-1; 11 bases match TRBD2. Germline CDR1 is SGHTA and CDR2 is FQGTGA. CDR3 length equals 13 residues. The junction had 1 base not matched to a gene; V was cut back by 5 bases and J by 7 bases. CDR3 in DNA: TGTGCCAGCAGCAGGACTAGCGGGAATGAGCAGTTCTTC. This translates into CASSRTSGNEQFF.

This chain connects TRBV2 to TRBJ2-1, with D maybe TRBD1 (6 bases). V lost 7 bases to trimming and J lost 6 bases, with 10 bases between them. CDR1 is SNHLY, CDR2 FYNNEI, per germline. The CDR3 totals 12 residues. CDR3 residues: CASTPDSNEQFF. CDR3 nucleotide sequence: TGTGCCAGCACTCCGGACAGCAATGAGCAGTTCTTC.

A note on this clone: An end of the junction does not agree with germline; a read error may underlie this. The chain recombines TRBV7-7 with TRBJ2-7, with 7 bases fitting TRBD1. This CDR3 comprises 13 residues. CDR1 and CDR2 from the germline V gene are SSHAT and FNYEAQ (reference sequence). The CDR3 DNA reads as TGTGCTAGCAGTCGGGACAGCTCCTACGAGCAGTACTTC. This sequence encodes CASSRDSSYEQYF.

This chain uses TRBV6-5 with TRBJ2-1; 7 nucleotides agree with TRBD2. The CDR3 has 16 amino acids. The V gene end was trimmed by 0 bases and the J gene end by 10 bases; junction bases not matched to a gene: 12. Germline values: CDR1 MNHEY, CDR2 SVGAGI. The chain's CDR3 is CASSYSTGGSGREQFF. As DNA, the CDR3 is TGTGCCAGCAGTTACTCAACGGGAGGCTCTGGGAGGGAGCAGTTCTTC.

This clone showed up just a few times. The CDR3 loop reads CASSVDYTGELFF. The DNA of the CDR3 is TGTGCCAGCAGTGTGGACTATACCGGGGAGCTGTTTTTT. The chain recombines TRBV2 with TRBJ2-2, with a tentative D call TRBD2 (6 bases). The V end was cut by 4 bases, the J end by 5 bases, with 8 bases between. From germline, CDR1 is SNHLY and CDR2 FYNNEI. The CDR3 contains 13 residues.

CDR3 amino acids: CASSASADTQYF. The CDR3, as DNA: TGTGCCAGCAGCGCGAGCGCAGATACGCAGTATTTT. V usage is TRBV9 and J usage is TRBJ2-3; no reliable D call. The germline V gene encodes CDR1 SGDLS and CDR2 YYNGEE. Trimming removed 3 bases from V and 4 bases from J, with 6 bases in between. The CDR3 covers 12 residues.

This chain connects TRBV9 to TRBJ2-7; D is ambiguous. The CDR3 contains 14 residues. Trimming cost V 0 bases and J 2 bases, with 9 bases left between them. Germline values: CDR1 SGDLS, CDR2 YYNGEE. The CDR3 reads CASSVGDGAYEQYF. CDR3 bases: TGTGCCAGCAGCGTAGGTGACGGAGCCTACGAGCAGTACTTC.

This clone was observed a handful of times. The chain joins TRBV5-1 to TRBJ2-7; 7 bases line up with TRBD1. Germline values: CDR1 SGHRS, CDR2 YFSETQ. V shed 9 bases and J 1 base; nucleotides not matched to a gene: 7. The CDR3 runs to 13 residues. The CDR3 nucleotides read TGCGCCACCGCCCGGGACAGTTCCTACGAGCAGTACTTC. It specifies CATARDSSYEQYF.

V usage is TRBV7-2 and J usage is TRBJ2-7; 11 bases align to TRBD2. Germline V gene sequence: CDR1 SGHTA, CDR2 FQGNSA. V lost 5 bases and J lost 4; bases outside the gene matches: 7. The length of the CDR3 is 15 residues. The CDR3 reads CASSPGLAGIYEQYF. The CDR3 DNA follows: TGTGCCAGCAGCCCCGGACTAGCGGGTATTTACGAGCAGTACTTC.

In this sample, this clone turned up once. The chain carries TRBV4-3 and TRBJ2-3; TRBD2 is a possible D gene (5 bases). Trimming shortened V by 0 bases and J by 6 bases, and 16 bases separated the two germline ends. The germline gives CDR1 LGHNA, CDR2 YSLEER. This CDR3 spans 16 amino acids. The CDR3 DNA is TGCGCCAGCAGCCAAGATTGGAAGCGGCCCCCTGATACGCAGTATTTT. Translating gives CASSQDWKRPPDTQYF.

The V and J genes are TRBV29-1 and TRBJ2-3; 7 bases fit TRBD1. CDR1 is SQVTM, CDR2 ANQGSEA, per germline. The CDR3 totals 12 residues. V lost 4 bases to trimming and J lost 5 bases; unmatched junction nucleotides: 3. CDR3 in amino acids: CSVGAGGDTQYF. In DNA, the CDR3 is TGCAGCGTTGGAGCAGGGGGAGATACGCAGTATTTT.

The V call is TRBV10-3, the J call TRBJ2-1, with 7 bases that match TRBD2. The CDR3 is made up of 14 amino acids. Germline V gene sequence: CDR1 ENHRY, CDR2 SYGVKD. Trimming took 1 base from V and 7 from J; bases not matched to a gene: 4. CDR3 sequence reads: CAISELGTINEQFF. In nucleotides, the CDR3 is TGTGCCATCAGTGAGTTGGGGACTATAAATGAGCAGTTCTTC.

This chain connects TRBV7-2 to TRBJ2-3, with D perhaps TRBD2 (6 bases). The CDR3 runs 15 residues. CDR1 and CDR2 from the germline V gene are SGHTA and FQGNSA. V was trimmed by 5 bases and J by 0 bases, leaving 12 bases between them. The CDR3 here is CASSQGTLSTDTQYF. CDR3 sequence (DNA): TGTGCCAGCAGCCAAGGGACTCTGAGCACAGATACGCAGTATTTT.

In DNA form, the CDR3 reads TGTGCCAGCAGTGGAAGGGACAGCCTTATTTCTGAAAAACTGTTTTTT. It specifies CASSGRDSLISEKLFF. This chain uses TRBV6-1 with TRBJ1-4; 7 nucleotides agree with TRBD1. Germline V gene lookup returns CDR1 MNHNS and CDR2 SASEGT. J was trimmed by 7 bases and V by 4 bases; bases with no gene match: 12. The CDR3 loop spans 16 amino acids.